The 8 T cell receptor beta chains presented below share a single source sample, sequenced in a study of spatial heterogeneity in lung cancer. Antigen specificity for these receptors is unknown. The time point was: sample taken at primary tumor resection. TCRdb redid the calling of the 5' RACE reads with MiXCR, one entry per CDR3 protein. The table records 6,000 to 8,000 distinct CDR3 sequences, more than 6.5% of them present only once. Points from the study as a whole: Expanded alpha and beta TCR counts within tumors tracked tumor mutation counts.

Sequenced material: lung tumor tissue, taken at surgery. These receptor sequences come from a female donor with early-stage non-small cell lung cancer.

This clonotype was seen at least ten times. This beta chain appears as a stray read in a library generated for alpha chains; its size is not informative. Written as DNA, the CDR3 is TGCGCCAGCAGTCAATCGACAGGCCAAGCCCGGCCCCAGCATTTT. As protein: CASSQSTGQARPQHF. V usage is TRBV23-1 and J usage is TRBJ1-5; weak D call: TRBD1 (6 bases). TRBV23-1 carries the ORF label, with uncertain function. With 0 bases removed from V and 9 bases from J, the gap between germline ends came to 15 bases. The CDR3 totals 15 residues.

With regard to this clonotype: This beta chain is off target for a library built for alpha chains, so its abundance means little. The V call is TRBV6-2 or TRBV6-3, the J call TRBJ2-3; TRBD1 aligns across 7 bases. This CDR3 is built from 14 residues. Germline values: CDR1 MNHEY, CDR2 SVGEGT. The V and J ends lost 10 bases and 4 bases, in that order; junction bases with no gene match: 11. CDR3 sequence: CATRGVQGADTQYF. In DNA form, the CDR3 reads TGTGCCACAAGGGGCGTTCAGGGGGCAGATACGCAGTATTTT.

At least ten counts were recorded for this clonotype. This beta chain is an off-target read within a library intended for alpha chains, so its frequency means little. The genes are TRBV28 and TRBJ1-2; 8 nucleotides match TRBD1. This CDR3 is 16 amino acids long. J was trimmed by 1 base and V by 5 bases; bases with no gene match: 9. Germline V gene data show CDR1 as MDHEN and CDR2 as SYDVKM. CDR3 residues: CASSPRDRFLNYGYTF. CDR3 nucleotide sequence: TGTGCCAGCAGTCCCCGGGACAGGTTCCTTAACTATGGCTACACCTTC.

By share, this clonotype ranks as medium-sized (0.01 to 0.1%). Because the library targeted alpha chains, this beta chain is an off-target read whose size means little. The chain carries TRBV11-1 and TRBJ2-2, with TRBD1 matching over 7 bases. Germline CDR1 is SGHAT and CDR2 is FQDESV (reference sequence). With V trimmed by 4 bases and J by 5 bases, 7 bases remained unmatched. The length of the CDR3 is 15 residues. The CDR3 loop reads CASSYDRARTGELFF. In DNA form, the CDR3 reads TGTGCCAGCAGCTACGACAGGGCTAGGACCGGGGAGCTGTTTTTT.

This clonotype is labeled as medium-sized (0.01 to 0.1%). For a library built for alpha chains, this beta chain is a stray read; little rests on its size. V gene TRBV6-1 combines with J gene TRBJ1-4, with TRBD1 identical over 10 bases. V trimming: 4 bases; J trimming: 7 bases; junction bases outside the gene matches: 0. CDR1 MNHNS and CDR2 SASEGT come from the germline V gene. CDR3 size: 13 residues. CDR3 amino acids: CASSGDRGEKLFF. The DNA of the CDR3 is TGTGCCAGCAGTGGGGACAGGGGTGAAAAACTGTTTTTT.

This clonotype has at least ten counts. A library prepared for alpha chains yielded this beta chain as an off-target read; its size is of little meaning. The chain joins TRBV20-1 to TRBJ2-7, with TRBD2 as a possible D gene (6 bases). The germline gives CDR1 DFQATT, CDR2 SNEGSKA (reference sequence). V lost 0 bases to trimming and J lost 5 bases, with 23 bases between them. The CDR3 sequence is 17 residues long. The CDR3 loop is CSARDRRTGTLNNEQYF. The CDR3 DNA reads as TGCAGTGCTAGAGATCGCAGGACCGGGACTTTAAACAACGAGCAGTACTTC.

This clonotype is labeled as medium-sized (0.01 to 0.1%). This beta chain is a stray sequence in a library constructed for alpha chains; its clone size is not meaningful. J is TRBJ2-5 and V is TRBV25-1, with 10 bases matching TRBD2. This CDR3 is 17 amino acids long. Germline V lookup: CDR1 MGHDK, CDR2 SYGVNS. V shed 4 bases, J shed 2 bases, and the junction held 10 bases outside the gene matches. CDR3: CASSAPGTSALQETQYF. Here the CDR3 DNA reads TGTGCCAGCAGTGCCCCCGGGACTAGCGCACTACAAGAGACCCAGTACTTC.

About this clonotype itself: This beta chain is an off-target read within a library intended for alpha chains, so its frequency means little. V is TRBV29-1 and J is TRBJ2-5; 7 bases are a match to TRBD1. Trimming removed 4 bases from V and 3 bases from J; junction bases left unmatched: 2. The CDR3 is made up of 12 amino acids. CDR1 and CDR2 (germline): SQVTM, ANQGSEA. The chain's CDR3 is CSVGQGEETQYF. CDR3 sequence (DNA): TGCAGCGTTGGACAGGGCGAAGAGACCCAGTACTTC.